Below are 11 T cell receptor beta chains sequenced from a single sample in a study of blood T cell repertoires in COVID-19 (TCRdb year 2020). Library preparation used the immunoSEQ multiplex PCR assay. The table comes from immuneACCESS by way of TCRdb, which keeps in-frame sequences with V and J called. Part of the clones is missing from these tables; in studies checked, under half for an unresolved V gene and the rest for unknown reasons. The sample has about 170,000 clones on record, roughly 80% of them singletons. Clones ranked in the top ten supply around 13% of the sample. Input material: peripheral blood. The receptors here all came from an older woman with COVID-19, enrolled during active disease.

There are a few counts of this clone. The V gene is TRBV3-1 (or the pseudogene TRBV3-2), the J gene TRBJ1-4, with 12 bases fitting TRBD1. The V segment lost 4 bases and the J segment 10 bases; nucleotides outside the gene matches: 4. The CDR3 is 14 residues long. From germline, CDR1 is LGHDT and CDR2 YNNKEL (reference sequence). The CDR3 DNA reads as TGTGCCAGCAGCCGCGGGACAGGGGGCATAAAACTGTTTTTT. It translates to CASSRGTGGIKLFF.

V usage is TRBV2 and J usage is TRBJ2-7, with D perhaps matching TRBD1 (6 bases). CDR1 and CDR2 from the germline V gene are SNHLY and FYNNEI. V dropped 8 bases and J dropped 5 bases, with 13 bases sitting between them. The CDR3 totals 12 residues. In DNA form, the CDR3 reads TGTGCCAGCGTTCTACAGGGAGACGAGCAGTACTTC. Translated, it gives CASVLQGDEQYF.

This sequence joins TRBV5-6 and TRBJ2-6, with D perhaps matching TRBD1 (5 bases). Germline loops: CDR1 SGHDT, CDR2 YYEEEE. Trimming took off 4 bases at V and 4 bases at J, with 15 bases between the two ends. The CDR3 is 16 amino acids. Written as DNA, the CDR3 is TGTGCCAGCAGCCTTTGGGGCGGCTCGGGGGCCAACGTCCTGACTTTC. Its protein product is CASSLWGGSGANVLTF.

The chain is built from TRBV10-3 and TRBJ2-7; 8 nucleotides agree with TRBD2. Germline V gives CDR1 ENHRY, CDR2 SYGVKD. V lost 0 bases and J lost 2; bases outside the gene matches: 6. This CDR3 has 16 amino acids. The CDR3 bases are TGTGCCATCAGTGAGTCGAGGCGGGAGGTCCCCTACGAGCAGTACTTC. Translated, it gives CAISESRREVPYEQYF.

The chain joins TRBV10-2 to TRBJ2-7; maybe TRBD1 (5 bases). Germline V CDR1 and CDR2: WSHSY, SAAADI. The CDR3 spans 15 residues. Trimming took 8 bases from V and 2 from J, leaving 19 bases between them. The CDR3, as DNA: TGCGCCAGCTCGTGGGGCCTACCACGAACCTACGAGCAGTACGTC. Amino acids: CASSWGLPRTYEQYV.

The rearrangement links TRBV5-4 to TRBJ1-6; D is undetermined. Trimming stripped 1 base from V and 4 bases from J, with 9 bases between. Germline V gene sequence: CDR1 SGHNT, CDR2 YYREEE (reference sequence). This CDR3 spans 15 amino acids. DNA of the CDR3: TGTGCCAGCAGCTTGACATCAACGTATAATTCACCCCTCCACTTT. This codes for CASSLTSTYNSPLHF. The full variable domain, completed using reference TRBV5-4 and TRBJ1-6, is ETGVTQSPTHLIKTRGQQVTLRCSSQSGHNTVSWYQQALGQGPQFIFQYYREEENGRGNFPPRFSGLQFPNYSSELNVNALELDDSALYLCASSLTSTYNSPLHFGNGTRLTVT.

The chain has TRBV5-4 and TRBJ2-2; possibly TRBD2 for D (6 bases). Trimming took off 4 bases at V and 6 bases at J, with 19 bases between the two ends. The V gene's germline CDR1 is SGHNT and CDR2 YYREEE (reference sequence). CDR3 size: 16 residues. The CDR3 DNA follows: TGTGCCAGCAGCCCCGGGTCACTAGCCCTCGCCGGGGAGCTGTTTTTT. Translating it yields CASSPGSLALAGELFF.

This clone was picked up a small number of times. The J gene is TRBJ2-2, the V gene TRBV6-5; 7 bases agree with TRBD1. V lost 7 bases, J lost 4 bases, and 6 bases stayed unmatched. Looked up from germline, CDR1 is MNHEY and CDR2 is SVGAGI. This CDR3 comprises 14 residues. The CDR3 DNA reads as TGTGCCAGCAATAGGGACAGAACCACCGGGGAGCTGTTTTTT. This gives the protein CASNRDRTTGELFF.

This sequence joins TRBV3-1 (or the pseudogene TRBV3-2) and TRBJ2-1; D is possibly TRBD2 (5 bases). Trimming took off 2 bases at V and 7 bases at J, with 15 bases between the two ends. This CDR3 contains 15 residues. Per germline, CDR1 LGHDT and CDR2 YNNKEL (reference sequence). The CDR3 DNA follows: TGTGCCAGCAGCCAAAAGTTGGTTCTAGCAAATGAGCAGTTCTTC. This gives the protein CASSQKLVLANEQFF.

The genes are TRBV20-1 and TRBJ1-4; the D gene is possibly TRBD1 (6 bases). Trimming left V 4 bases short and J 8 bases short, with 8 bases between. From germline, CDR1 is DFQATT and CDR2 SNEGSKA (reference sequence). The CDR3 sequence is 11 residues long. CDR3 coding DNA: TGCAGTGCTACCACAGGGGAAAAACTGTTTTTT. Protein product: CSATTGEKLFF.

The chain joins TRBV10-3 to TRBJ2-1, with 10 bases identical to TRBD2. The germline V gene has CDR1 ENHRY and CDR2 SYGVKD. The CDR3 length is 19 residues. V lost 3 bases, J lost 4 bases, and 15 bases stayed unmatched. The CDR3 spells CAISDRSGGVRSAYNEQFF. CDR3 nucleotide sequence: TGTGCCATCAGTGATAGAAGCGGGGGGGTTCGTTCGGCATACAATGAGCAGTTCTTC.